This TCR beta chain was observed in a study of regulatory T cells in long-lasting Graves disease. This clonotype has a count of ten or more. Antigen specificity is unknown. Arm-PCR of CDR3 regions and iRepertoire HTBI primers were the basis on which TCR beta libraries were built. TCRdb called the multiplex PCR reads again in MiXCR, with one record for every CDR3 protein. The sample yields over 450,000 distinct CDR3 sequences, roughly 21% seen once. This sample's time point: persistent/refractory GD, antithyroid drugs over 5 years with positive TRAb. PBMCs provided the RNA from which the TCR library was made. General study results and limits: Clonotypes that were public and shared totalled 2,500 to 3,500 in persistent patients versus approximately 970 in new patients. Favoring TRBV28, TRBJ1-2 and TRBJ2-5 was a feature seen in persistent disease.

The germline V gene has CDR1 MDHEN and CDR2 SYDVKM. Trimming stripped 10 bases from V and 0 bases from J, with 15 bases between. This CDR3 is 14 amino acids long. This sequence joins TRBV28 and TRBJ1-2; no clear D gene. This specimen consisted of peripheral blood mononuclear cells (PBMCs), obtained when the disease was refractory, from a patient treated with antithyroid drugs. The TCR was taken from a female donor with Graves disease. The CDR3 DNA sequence: TGTGCCACCCTATCAGCTCCAACTAACTATGGCTACACCTTC. Translated: CATLSAPTNYGYTF.